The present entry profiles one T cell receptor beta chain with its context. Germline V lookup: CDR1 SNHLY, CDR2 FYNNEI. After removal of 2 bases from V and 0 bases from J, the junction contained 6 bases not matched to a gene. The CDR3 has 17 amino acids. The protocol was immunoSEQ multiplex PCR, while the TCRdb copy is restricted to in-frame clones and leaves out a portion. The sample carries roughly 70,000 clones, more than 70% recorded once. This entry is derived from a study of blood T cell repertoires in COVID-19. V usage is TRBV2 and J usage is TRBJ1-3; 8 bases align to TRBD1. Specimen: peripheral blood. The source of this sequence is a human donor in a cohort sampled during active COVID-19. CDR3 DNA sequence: TGTGCCAGCAGTGAAACCCGGACAGGGTTCTCTGGAAACACCATATATTTT. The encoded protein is CASSETRTGFSGNTIYF.